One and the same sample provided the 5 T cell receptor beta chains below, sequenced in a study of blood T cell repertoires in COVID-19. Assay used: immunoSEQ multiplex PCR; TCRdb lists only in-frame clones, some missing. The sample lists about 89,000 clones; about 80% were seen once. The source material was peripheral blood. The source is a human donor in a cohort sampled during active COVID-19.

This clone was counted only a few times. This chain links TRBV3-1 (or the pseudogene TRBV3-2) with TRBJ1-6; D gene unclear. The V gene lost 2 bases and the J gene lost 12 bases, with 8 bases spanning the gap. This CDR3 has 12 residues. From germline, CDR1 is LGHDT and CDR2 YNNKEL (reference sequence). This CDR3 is CASSQNSGPLHF. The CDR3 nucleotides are TGTGCCAGCAGCCAAAATAGCGGACCCCTCCACTTT.

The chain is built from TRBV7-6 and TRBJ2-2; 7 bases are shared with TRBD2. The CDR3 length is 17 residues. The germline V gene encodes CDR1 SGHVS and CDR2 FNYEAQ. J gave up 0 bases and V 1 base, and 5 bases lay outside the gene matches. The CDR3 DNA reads TGTGCCAGCAGCTTAGGTAGCGGGTCCGCGAACACCGGGGAGCTGTTTTTT. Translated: CASSLGSGSANTGELFF. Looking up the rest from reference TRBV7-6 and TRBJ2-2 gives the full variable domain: GAGVSQSPRYKVTKRGQDVALRCDPISGHVSLYWYRQALGQGPEFLTYFNYEAQQDKSGLPNDRFSAERPEGSISTLTIQRTEQRDSAMYRCASSLGSGSANTGELFFGEGSRLTVL.

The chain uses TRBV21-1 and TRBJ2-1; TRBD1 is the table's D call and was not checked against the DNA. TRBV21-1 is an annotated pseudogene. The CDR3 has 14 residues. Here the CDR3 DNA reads TGTGCCAGCAGCAAAGAAGGTCAGGGCAATGAGCAGTTCTTC. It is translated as CASSKEGQGNEQFF.

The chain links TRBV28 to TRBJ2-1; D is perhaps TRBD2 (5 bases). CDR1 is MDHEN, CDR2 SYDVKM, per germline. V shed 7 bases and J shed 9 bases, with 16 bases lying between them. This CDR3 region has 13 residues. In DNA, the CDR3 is TGTGCCAGCACCACCCCCTGGGGAGCTGAGCAGTTCTTC. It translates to CASTTPWGAEQFF.

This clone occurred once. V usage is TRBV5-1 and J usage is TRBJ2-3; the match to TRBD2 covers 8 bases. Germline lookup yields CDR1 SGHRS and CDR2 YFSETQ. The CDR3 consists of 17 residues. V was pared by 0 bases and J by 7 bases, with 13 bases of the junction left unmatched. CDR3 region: CASSLDPGAGVLNTQYF. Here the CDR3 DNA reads TGCGCCAGCAGCTTGGACCCAGGAGCGGGAGTCTTGAATACGCAGTATTTT.